The 29 T cell receptor beta chains given below trace back to one sample, sequenced in a study of CD8 T cells in ankylosing spondylitis (TCRdb year 2017). Preparation of the library involved 5' RACE. Instrument on record: Illumina HiSeq 2500. TCRdb took the public reads, trimmed them with fastp at Q25, ran MiXCR for clone calling and kept in-frame beta chains. Each entry merges the rows of one CDR3 protein and shows their most common DNA and genes. The sample yields around 150,000 distinct CDR3 sequences; about 42% were counted once. The biggest ten clones account for 12% to 15% of the sample. Sequenced: synovial fluid, either unsorted or a sorted T cell fraction (not recorded which). Receptors were obtained from a male donor with ankylosing spondylitis.

The V and J genes are TRBV7-7 and TRBJ2-5; 13 bases match TRBD2. CDR1 is SSHAT and CDR2 is FNYEAQ in the germline V gene (reference sequence). The V and J ends lost 5 bases and 5 bases, in that order; junction bases with no gene match: 8. The CDR3 runs 16 residues. Written as DNA, the CDR3 is TGTGCCAGCAGCCCCGGACTAGCGGGAGTCGGGGAGACCCAGTACTTC. Translation: CASSPGLAGVGETQYF.

This chain joins TRBV6-5 and TRBJ2-5; 7 nucleotides line up with TRBD1. The CDR3 spans 16 residues. The germline V gene encodes CDR1 MNHEY and CDR2 SVGAGI. V lost 2 bases, J lost 5 bases, and 11 bases stayed unmatched. The CDR3 loop is CASSYSGDRDAETQYF. The CDR3 DNA reads TGTGCCAGCAGTTACAGCGGCGACAGGGACGCCGAGACCCAGTACTTC.

V gene TRBV4-1 combines with J gene TRBJ2-4; no firm D call. Between the trimmed V and J ends, which lost 0 bases and 0 bases, there was a span of 12 bases. The CDR3 consists of 17 residues. The germline V gene has CDR1 MGHRA and CDR2 YSYEKL. In nucleotides, the CDR3 is TGCGCCAGCAGCCAAGATCCGGCACCTATAGCCAAAAACATTCAGTACTTC. Amino acid sequence: CASSQDPAPIAKNIQYF.

The chain carries TRBV15 and TRBJ2-1; possibly TRBD2 for D (5 bases). The CDR3 covers 17 residues. CDR1 is LNHNV and CDR2 is YYDKDF in the germline V gene (reference sequence). V was clipped by 0 bases and J by 7 bases, with 19 bases between them. This chain's CDR3 is CATSRDLLGKTGNEQFF. The CDR3, as DNA: TGTGCCACCAGCAGAGATCTGTTAGGTAAAACGGGGAATGAGCAGTTCTTC. Drawing the rest from reference TRBV15 and TRBJ2-1, the complete variable domain is DAMVIQNPRYQVTQFGKPVTLSCSQTLNHNVMYWYQQKSSQAPKLLFHYYDKDFNNEADTPDNFQSRRPNTSFCFLDIRSPGLGDTAMYLCATSRDLLGKTGNEQFFGPGTRLTVL.

J is TRBJ2-7 and V is TRBV7-8, with D unresolved. The ends were cut back, 5 bases at V and 3 bases at J, with 14 bases in the middle. The CDR3 extends over 14 amino acids. CDR1 is SGHVS and CDR2 is FQNEAQ in the germline V gene. CDR3 sequence: CASSPNLWFYEQYF. The CDR3 DNA is TGTGCCAGCAGCCCCAATCTCTGGTTCTACGAGCAGTACTTC.

The chain joins TRBV12-3 or TRBV12-4 to TRBJ1-2; D possibly corresponds to TRBD1 (5 bases). The V end was cut by 3 bases, the J end by 3 bases, with 11 bases between. The CDR3 length is 14 residues. CDR3 amino acids: CASSFRETDYGYTF. In DNA, the CDR3 is TGTGCCAGCAGTTTCAGGGAGACCGACTATGGCTACACCTTC.

This clonotype was counted a few times. This chain uses TRBV7-8 with TRBJ2-7, with TRBD1 as a possible D gene (7 bases). Per the germline V gene, CDR1 is SGHVS and CDR2 is FQNEAQ. V was cut by 5 bases and J by 0 bases, with 17 bases left in between. The CDR3 length is 16 residues. The DNA for the CDR3 is TGTGCCAGCAGCGCCATGCCAGGGGGGAACTCCTACGAGCAGTACTTC. Translation gives CASSAMPGGNSYEQYF.

A word on this clonotype: The CDR3 does not close with the conserved phenylalanine or tryptophan, likely indicating a read error. For the CDR3, the DNA is TGCAGTGCCCCGATCGGCTTGAAGTATTGCAATGAGCAGTTCCTC. Its protein is CSAPIGLKYCNEQFL. The rearrangement uses TRBV20-1 and TRBJ2-1; D is ambiguous. V lost 6 bases and J lost 6, with 21 bases in between. The CDR3 consists of 15 residues. In germline, CDR1 is DFQATT, CDR2 SNEGSKA (reference sequence).

This clonotype was found a few times. This sequence joins TRBV28 and TRBJ2-3; D is possibly TRBD2 (6 bases). Germline CDR1 and CDR2: MDHEN and SYDVKM. There are 15 residues in the CDR3. Trimming took 4 bases from V and 6 from J, leaving 17 bases between them. DNA for the CDR3: TGTGCCAGCAGTTCCCTGCGGAGGGGTTTGGATACGCAGTATTTT. Residues: CASSSLRRGLDTQYF.

V gene TRBV9 combines with J gene TRBJ1-1; 11 nucleotides line up with TRBD1. Germline CDR1 reads SGDLS; CDR2 reads YYNGEE. The CDR3 has 16 amino acids. V shed 3 bases, J shed 3 bases, and the junction held 7 bases outside the gene matches. CDR3 DNA sequence: TGTGCCAGCAGCGCACTGAGGACAGGGGGCCACACTGAAGCTTTCTTT. It translates to CASSALRTGGHTEAFF.

This clonotype was counted a few times. The V call is TRBV20-1, the J call TRBJ2-1, with D possibly TRBD1 on 6 matching bases. CDR3 length equals 18 residues. The germline V gene has CDR1 DFQATT and CDR2 SNEGSKA (reference sequence). V was cut by 2 bases and J by 8 bases, with 28 bases left in between. DNA of the CDR3: TGCAGTGCTAGATCCTACAGGGAAGGGGACGAAGGTTACGATGAGCAGTTCTTC. Its protein is CSARSYREGDEGYDEQFF.

The rearrangement joins TRBV10-3 to TRBJ2-7, with D possibly matching TRBD1 (5 bases). This CDR3 contains 19 residues. V lost 4 bases, J lost 3 bases, and 28 bases lay in between. Germline loops: CDR1 ENHRY, CDR2 SYGVKD. Here the CDR3 reads CAISGMTADNPLSNYEQYF. The CDR3, as DNA: TGTGCCATCAGTGGGATGACAGCCGATAACCCTCTTTCTAACTACGAGCAGTACTTC.

In this sample, this clonotype turned up a few times. This chain links TRBV4-1 with TRBJ1-6; 9 positions match TRBD1. There are 16 residues in the CDR3. Germline-derived CDR1 and CDR2 are MGHRA and YSYEKL. V dropped 3 bases and J dropped 3; count of bases not matched to a gene: 3. CDR3 sequence: CASSHRQGVYNSPLHF. CDR3 nucleotides: TGCGCCAGCAGCCACCGACAGGGGGTCTATAATTCACCCCTCCACTTT.

The V and J genes are TRBV7-9 and TRBJ1-1, with no clear D. The CDR3 is made up of 14 amino acids. Trimming removed 3 bases at V and 4 bases at J, with 12 bases between. Looked up from germline, CDR1 is SEHNR and CDR2 is FQNEAQ (reference sequence). The CDR3 is CASSFVGTGTEAFF. For the CDR3, the DNA is TGTGCCAGCAGCTTCGTGGGTACGGGCACTGAAGCTTTCTTT. Variable domain in full (rest from reference TRBV7-9 and TRBJ1-1): DTGVSQNPRHKITKRGQNVTFRCDPISEHNRLYWYRQTLGQGPEFLTYFQNEAQLEKSRLLSDRFSAERPKGSFSTLEIQRTEQGDSAMYLCASSFVGTGTEAFFGQGTRLTVV.

In this sample, this clonotype turned up a few times. The CDR3 protein is CASSFRVATNEKLFF. The DNA for the CDR3 is TGCGCCAGCAGCTTTCGGGTAGCAACTAATGAAAAACTGTTTTTT. The chain uses TRBV5-1 and TRBJ1-4; no reliable D call. Germline V lookup: CDR1 SGHRS, CDR2 YFSETQ. The CDR3 is 15 residues long. V gave up 2 bases and J gave up 0 bases, with 8 bases separating them.

J is TRBJ2-1 and V is TRBV6-1, with 9 bases matching TRBD2. V gave up 5 bases and J gave up 0 bases; unmatched junction bases: 5. From germline, CDR1 is MNHNS and CDR2 SASEGT. The CDR3 spans 16 residues. Here the CDR3 DNA reads TGTGCCAGCAGTCCACTAGCGGGCGGCTCCTACAATGAGCAGTTCTTC. Its protein is CASSPLAGGSYNEQFF.

The CDR3 DNA reads TGTGCCATCAGGACAGGGATTCCGTCCTACAATGAGCAGTTCTTC. Residues: CAIRTGIPSYNEQFF. The rearrangement uses TRBV10-3 and TRBJ2-1, with 7 bases aligning to TRBD1. The CDR3 sequence is 15 residues long. The J segment lost 1 base and the V segment lost 6 bases, leaving 6 bases of the junction unmatched. Germline V lookup: CDR1 ENHRY, CDR2 SYGVKD.

This clonotype was seen a handful of times. The rearrangement joins TRBV4-3 to TRBJ2-7; no firm D call. The CDR3 is made up of 14 amino acids. V lost 1 base to trimming and J lost 7 bases, with 14 bases between them. The V gene's germline CDR1 is LGHNA and CDR2 YSLEER. The CDR3: CASSQGLREGEQYF. CDR3 nucleotide sequence: TGCGCCAGCAGCCAAGGCCTCCGAGAAGGGGAGCAGTACTTC.

The gene calls are TRBV13 and TRBJ1-1, with unresolved D. CDR3 length equals 11 residues. Germline V gene data show CDR1 as PRHDT and CDR2 as FYEKMQ (reference sequence). Trimming took 8 bases from V and 0 from J, leaving 4 bases between them. CDR3 protein: CASGMNTEAFF. Here the CDR3 DNA reads TGTGCCAGCGGGATGAACACTGAAGCTTTCTTT. Full variable domain (rest looked up from reference TRBV13 and TRBJ1-1): AAGVIQSPRHLIKEKRETATLKCYPIPRHDTVYWYQQGPGQDPQFLISFYEKMQSDKGSIPDRFSAQQFSDYHSELNMSSLELGDSALYFCASGMNTEAFFGQGTRLTVV.

This chain joins TRBV2 and TRBJ2-1; unclear D gene. In germline, CDR1 is SNHLY, CDR2 FYNNEI. Trimming pared 1 base from V and 7 bases from J, leaving 2 bases between. The CDR3 totals 11 residues. This CDR3 is CASSEVNEQFF. CDR3 DNA sequence: TGTGCCAGCAGTGAAGTGAATGAGCAGTTCTTC.

This clonotype was seen a handful of times. The chain combines TRBV28 with TRBJ1-5; 7 bases line up with TRBD1. Germline V gene lookup returns CDR1 MDHEN and CDR2 SYDVKM. The V and J ends lost 10 bases and 2 bases, in that order; junction bases with no gene match: 11. This CDR3 contains 15 residues. The CDR3 region has the DNA TGTGCCACCAGCCGCGGGGACAGCGGCAATCAGCCCCAGCATTTT. Protein product: CATSRGDSGNQPQHF.

In its sample, this clonotype was seen once. The rearrangement links TRBV11-3 to TRBJ2-5; 9 bases line up with TRBD2. The CDR3 totals 14 residues. Germline trimming cut 3 bases from V and 5 bases from J; bases unmatched to any gene: 4. Germline CDR1 SGHNT, CDR2 YENEEA. The CDR3 DNA is TGTGCCAGCAGCTTCCTTACTAGCGGGGAGACCCAGTACTTC. Protein product: CASSFLTSGETQYF.

The chain carries TRBV4-3 and TRBJ1-1, with D perhaps TRBD1 (6 bases). Between the trimmed V and J ends, which lost 0 bases and 4 bases, there was a span of 15 bases. Germline V gene lookup returns CDR1 LGHNA and CDR2 YSLEER. The length of the CDR3 is 16 residues. The CDR3 region has the DNA TGCGCCAGCAGCCAAGATACGGGGGGCCGGCCCACTGAAGCTTTCTTT. It translates to CASSQDTGGRPTEAFF.

V usage is TRBV4-3 and J usage is TRBJ2-2, with D unclear. The CDR3 has 18 amino acids. Germline lookup yields CDR1 LGHNA and CDR2 YSLEER. V lost 4 bases, J lost 0 bases, and 18 bases lay in between. DNA of the CDR3: TGCGCCAGCAGCCCTTGGGGTCCAAAAGGATCGAACACCGGGGAGCTGTTTTTT. Protein sequence: CASSPWGPKGSNTGELFF.

The chain has TRBV5-1 and TRBJ1-6; the D is unclear. CDR1 is SGHRS and CDR2 is YFSETQ in the germline V gene. The CDR3 runs 15 residues. Trimming took 4 bases from V and 5 from J, leaving 13 bases between them. The CDR3: CASSPHGRDNSPLHF. CDR3 coding DNA: TGCGCCAGCAGCCCGCACGGACGTGATAATTCACCCCTCCACTTT.

This clonotype qualifies as medium-sized. The chain is built from TRBV20-1 and TRBJ2-7, with a possible D match to TRBD2 (6 bases). The V end lost 0 bases, the J end lost 1 base, and 10 bases lay between the germline ends. The germline V gene has CDR1 DFQATT and CDR2 SNEGSKA (reference sequence). The CDR3 has 14 amino acids. The CDR3 nucleotides are TGCAGTGCTAGAGACCACGGGGGTTCCTACGAGCAGTACTTC. It yields the protein CSARDHGGSYEQYF.

The chain combines TRBV20-1 with TRBJ1-4; TRBD1 is a possible D gene (5 bases). The CDR3 covers 16 residues. V was pared by 0 bases and J by 0 bases, with 11 bases between. The germline V gene encodes CDR1 DFQATT and CDR2 SNEGSKA (reference sequence). In DNA form, the CDR3 reads TGCAGTGCTAGAGATCTTGGGGACGCAACTAATGAAAAACTGTTTTTT. Translating it yields CSARDLGDATNEKLFF.

This clonotype has only a few counts. The chain links TRBV7-9 to TRBJ2-1; 9 bases match TRBD2. From germline, CDR1 is SEHNR and CDR2 FQNEAQ (reference sequence). The V segment lost 1 base and the J segment 9 bases; nucleotides outside the gene matches: 1. This CDR3 region has 13 residues. CDR3 DNA sequence: TGTGCCAGCAGCTTAGAGCGGGGGGTTGAGCAGTTCTTC. Residues: CASSLERGVEQFF.

In its sample, this clonotype was seen a few times. The rearrangement uses TRBV4-3 and TRBJ2-1, with a weak D call TRBD2 (6 bases). Germline CDR1 LGHNA, CDR2 YSLEER. The CDR3 length is 19 residues. Trimming stripped 3 bases from V and 1 base from J, with 22 bases between. The CDR3 region has the DNA TGCGCCAGCAGCCACCGACTCCCTCGGACTACGACTTCCTACAATGAGCAGTTCTTC. As protein: CASSHRLPRTTTSYNEQFF.